This TCR beta chain was identified in a study of blood T cell repertoires in COVID-19. Libraries were prepared by immunoSEQ multiplex PCR; TCRdb keeps only in-frame clonotypes and omits some of them. The sample has some 320,000 clones, roughly nine tenths seen once; the top ten hold about 2.4%. Germline CDR1 is ENHRY and CDR2 is SYGVKD. After removal of 6 bases from V and 10 bases from J, the junction contained 13 bases not matched to a gene. There are 15 residues in the CDR3. Sequenced input: PBMCs or T cells enriched from blood (not recorded which). The rearrangement joins TRBV10-3 to TRBJ1-4, with TRBD1 matching over 8 bases. The clonotype was recovered from a man in his fifties or sixties who had recovered from COVID-19. CDR3 residues: CAISKAQGQVGKLFF. In DNA, the CDR3 is TGTGCCATCAGCAAAGCCCAGGGACAGGTCGGAAAACTGTTTTTT.